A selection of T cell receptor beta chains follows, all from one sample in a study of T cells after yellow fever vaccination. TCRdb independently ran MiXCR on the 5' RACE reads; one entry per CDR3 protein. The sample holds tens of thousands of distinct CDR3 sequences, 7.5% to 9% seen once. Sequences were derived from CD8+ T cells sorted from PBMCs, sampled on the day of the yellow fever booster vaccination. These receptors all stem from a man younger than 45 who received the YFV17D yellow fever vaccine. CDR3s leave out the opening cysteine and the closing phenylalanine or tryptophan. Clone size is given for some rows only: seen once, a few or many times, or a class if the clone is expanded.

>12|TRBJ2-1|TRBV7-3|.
ASSPHGAGNEQF
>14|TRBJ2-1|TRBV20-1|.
SARGTSGTTYNEQF
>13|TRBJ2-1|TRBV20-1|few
SARDATPGYNEQF
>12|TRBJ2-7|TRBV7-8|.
ASSQGTEQYEQY
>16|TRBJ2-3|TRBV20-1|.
SARTTGAAAASTDTQY
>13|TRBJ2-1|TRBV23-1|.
ARPSGRGAYNEQF
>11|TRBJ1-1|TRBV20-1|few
SARTPRTTEAF
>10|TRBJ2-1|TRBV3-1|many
ASSQGAGVQF
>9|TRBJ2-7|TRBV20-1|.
SATVHYEQY
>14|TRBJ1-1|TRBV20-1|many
SARARGVSKWTEAF
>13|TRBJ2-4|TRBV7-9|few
ASSIPAGVEDIQY
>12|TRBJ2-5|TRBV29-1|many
SVEDQRQAGTQY
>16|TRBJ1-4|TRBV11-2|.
ASSLEDGGGSTNEKLF
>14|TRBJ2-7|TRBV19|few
ASSGHGSTGVYEQY
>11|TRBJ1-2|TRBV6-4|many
ASRGTGAYGYT
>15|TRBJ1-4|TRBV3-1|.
ASSQDLIGQANEKLF
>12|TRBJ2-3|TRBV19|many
ASSTRGSTDTQY
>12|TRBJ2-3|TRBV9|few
ASSEGLAADTQY
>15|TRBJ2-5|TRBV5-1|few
ASSQGLAGVYQETQY
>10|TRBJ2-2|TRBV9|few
ASSVVPGELF
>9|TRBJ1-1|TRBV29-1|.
SVRENTEAF
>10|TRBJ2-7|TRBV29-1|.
SVVGISYEQY
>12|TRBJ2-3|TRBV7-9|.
ASSLARVSGTQY
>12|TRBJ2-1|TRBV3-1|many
ASSQDPSGNEQF
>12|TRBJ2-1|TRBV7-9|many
ASSLEGRGNEQF
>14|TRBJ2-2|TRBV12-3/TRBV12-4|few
ASSSGLAEYTGELF
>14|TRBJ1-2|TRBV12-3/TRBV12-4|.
ASSQDTEGQGYGYT
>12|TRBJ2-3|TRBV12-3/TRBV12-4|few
AGCGTSGRHTQY
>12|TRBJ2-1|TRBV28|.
ASSFFRGGNEQF
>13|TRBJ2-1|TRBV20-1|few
SAYPWTSGGNEQF
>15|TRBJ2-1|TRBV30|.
AWSVGYKGTEYNEQF
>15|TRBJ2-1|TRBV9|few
ASSVAPEERERNEQF
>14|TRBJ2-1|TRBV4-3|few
ASSHLTSGTYNEQF
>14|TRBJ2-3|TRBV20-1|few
SARSGSGPSTDTQY
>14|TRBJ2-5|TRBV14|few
ASSQDPLAAQETQY
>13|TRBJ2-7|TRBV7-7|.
ASSPGQGGFYEQY
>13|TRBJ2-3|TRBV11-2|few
ASSGLAYSTDTQY
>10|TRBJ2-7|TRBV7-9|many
ASSLGRYEQY
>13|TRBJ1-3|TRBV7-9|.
ASSLWDHSGNTIY
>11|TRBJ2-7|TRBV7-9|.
ASSSPGSYEQY
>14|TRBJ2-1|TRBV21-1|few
ASSKFLLSSYNEQF
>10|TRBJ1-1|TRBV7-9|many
ASSLENTEAF
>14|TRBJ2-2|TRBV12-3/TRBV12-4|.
ASSFFSGGRIGELF
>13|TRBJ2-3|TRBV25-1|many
ASSGPGPATDTQY
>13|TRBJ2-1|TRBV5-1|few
ASSSSGSGYNEQF
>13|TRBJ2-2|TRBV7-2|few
ASSGAGAWHGELF
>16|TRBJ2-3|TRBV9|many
ASSVEGTSGRATDTQY
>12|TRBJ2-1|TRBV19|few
ASSIRDNYNEQF